Included here is one T cell receptor beta chain sequence, with context. The study ran its PCR with 60 Vbeta and 13 Jbeta primers. Profiled with immunoSEQ multiplex PCR; TCRdb holds only in-frame clones, not every one. The repertoire consists of 150,000 to 200,000 clones, with roughly four fifths occurring once and the leading ten covering under 5%. The V and J ends lost 4 bases and 1 base, in that order; junction bases with no gene match: 11. Per germline, CDR1 SEHNR and CDR2 FQNEAQ (reference sequence). There are 17 residues in the CDR3. This record belongs to a study of cytomegalovirus exposure and HLA in healthy donors.

The chain employs TRBV7-9 and TRBJ2-5, with 8 positions matching TRBD1. The clonotype was recovered from a man aged 18 to 29 in good health and CMV-seronegative. The specimen sequenced was PBMCs. For the CDR3, the DNA is TGTGCCAGCAGCTCCGGTTCAGGGGGCCTAGGCCAAGAGACCCAGTACTTC. Protein: CASSSGSGGLGQETQYF.